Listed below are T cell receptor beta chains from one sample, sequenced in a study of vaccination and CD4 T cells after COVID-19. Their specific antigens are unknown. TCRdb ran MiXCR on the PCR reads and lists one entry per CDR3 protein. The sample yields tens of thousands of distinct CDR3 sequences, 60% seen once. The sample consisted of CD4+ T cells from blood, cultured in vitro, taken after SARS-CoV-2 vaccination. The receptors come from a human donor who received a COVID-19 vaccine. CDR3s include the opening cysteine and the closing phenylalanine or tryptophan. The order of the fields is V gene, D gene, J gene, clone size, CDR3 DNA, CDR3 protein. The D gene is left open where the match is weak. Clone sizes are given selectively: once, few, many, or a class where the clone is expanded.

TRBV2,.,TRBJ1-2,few,TGTGCCAGCAGGGTGGGGGGTTCTAACTATGGCTACACCTTC,CASRVGGSNYGYTF
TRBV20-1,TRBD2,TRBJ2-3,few,TGCAGTGCTAGGACTAGCGGGGGGGGCATCACAGATACGCAGTATTTT,CSARTSGGGITDTQYF
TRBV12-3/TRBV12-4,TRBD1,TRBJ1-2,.,TGTGCCAGCAGTCAACAGGGGAGGGGCTATGGCTACACCTTC,CASSQQGRGYGYTF
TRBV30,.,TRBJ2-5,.,TGTGCCTGGAGTGTAGAGGAGGGGACCTCGACCCAGTACTTC,CAWSVEEGTSTQYF
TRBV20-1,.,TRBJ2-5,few,TGCAGTGGCTTGGGGGGAGCTCAAGAGACTCAGTACTTC,CSGLGGAQETQYF
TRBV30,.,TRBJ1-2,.,TGTGCCTGGAATTATAGGTCTGGCTACACCTTC,CAWNYRSGYTF
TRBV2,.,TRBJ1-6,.,TGTGCCAGCAGGGAGAGACAGCCATATAATTCACCCCTCCACTTT,CASRERQPYNSPLHF
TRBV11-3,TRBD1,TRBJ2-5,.,TGTGCCAGCAGACGGACAGGGCCAGAGACCCAGTACTTC,CASRRTGPETQYF
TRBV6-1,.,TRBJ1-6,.,TGTGCCAGCAGCCCCGCTGGGTCCTCACCGGGTAATTCACCCCTCCACTTT,CASSPAGSSPGNSPLHF
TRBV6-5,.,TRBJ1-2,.,TGTGCCAGCAGTTCCCCCGGGACAAGTTATGGCTACACCTTC,CASSSPGTSYGYTF
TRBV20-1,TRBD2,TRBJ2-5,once,TGCAGTGCTATCGGTTTTATAGGACTAGCGATCGAGACCCAGTACTTC,CSAIGFIGLAIETQYF
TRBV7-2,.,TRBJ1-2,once,TGTGCCAGCAGCGCAAACCTCTATGGTGGTGGTGGCTACACCTTC,CASSANLYGGGGYTF
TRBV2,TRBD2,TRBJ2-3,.,TGTGCCAGCAGTGGGACTAGCGGGGGGGATGTTACGCAGTATTTT,CASSGTSGGDVTQYF
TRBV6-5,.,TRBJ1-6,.,TGTGCCAGCAGTTACTCCCAACTACGCTCCTATAATTCACCCCTCCACTTT,CASSYSQLRSYNSPLHF
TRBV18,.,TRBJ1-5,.,TGTGCCAGCTCACCCAGCGGGGGGGATCAGCCCCAGCATTTT,CASSPSGGDQPQHF
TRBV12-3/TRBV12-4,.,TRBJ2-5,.,TGTGCCAGCAGTTTGCGTAGGGGAGGAGAGACCCAGTACTTC,CASSLRRGGETQYF